These T cell receptor beta chains were read from a single sample in a study of T cell repertoires in cytomegalovirus infection. TCRdb reanalysed the reads using MiXCR and keeps one entry per CDR3 protein. The table shows 700,000 to 950,000 distinct CDR3 sequences, with approximately 32% occurring only once. Antigens of these TCRs are unknown. The starting material was cultured CD8+ T cells from PBMCs, obtained from culture after CMV antigen stimulation. These receptors all come from a human donor in good health (CMV status not recorded). Some clones in this sample may be carry-over from other donors' samples. The CDR3 runs from the conserved cysteine through the conserved F or W. D genes are given only for firm matches. A row's size may be missing; if present it is once, few, many or a size class.

j_gene	d_gene	v_gene	abundance	CDR3aa	CDR3nt
TRBJ2-5	TRBD2	TRBV5-5	.	CASSWGLAAPGETQYF	TGTGCCAGCAGCTGGGGACTAGCGGCCCCGGGGGAGACCCAGTACTTC
TRBJ2-1	.	TRBV4-3	few	CASSQRDTKNLYNEQFF	TGCGCCAGCAGCCAGCGGGACACGAAGAACCTCTACAATGAGCAGTTCTTC
TRBJ2-1	.	TRBV6-1	.	CASSEVRDNEQFF	TGTGCCAGCAGTGAAGTCAGGGACAATGAGCAGTTCTTC
TRBJ1-1	.	TRBV9	many	CASSPRGPEDGAFF	TGTGCCAGCAGCCCCCGGGGCCCTGAGGATGGAGCTTTCTTT
TRBJ2-1	.	TRBV11-3	.	CASSLVSTSSYNEQFF	TGTGCCAGCAGCTTAGTGAGTACTAGCTCCTACAATGAGCAGTTCTTC
TRBJ1-2	.	TRBV7-9	.	CASSLAGGTPDGYTF	TGTGCCAGCAGCTTAGCGGGGGGGACCCCCGATGGCTACACCTTC
TRBJ1-1	.	TRBV5-6	.	CASSVGYLNTEAFF	TGTGCCAGCAGCGTGGGGTACTTGAACACTGAAGCTTTCTTT
TRBJ2-1	TRBD2	TRBV27	few	CATKPGLWGGQFF	TGTGCCACCAAACCGGGACTATGGGGAGGGCAGTTCTTC
TRBJ2-1	TRBD1	TRBV7-2	many	CASSLEGQLQYNEQFF	TGTGCCAGCAGCCTAGAGGGACAGCTCCAATACAATGAGCAGTTCTTC
TRBJ2-3	TRBD2	TRBV7-2	.	CASSLTGGAMDTQYF	TGTGCCAGCAGCTTAACGGGGGGGGCCATGGATACGCAGTATTTT
TRBJ1-2	.	TRBV29-1	.	CSVEESGNYGYTF	TGCAGCGTTGAAGAATCGGGGAACTATGGCTACACCTTC
TRBJ2-1	.	TRBV2	few	CASSEGVGASWNEQFF	TGTGCCAGCAGTGAAGGGGTAGGGGCTTCATGGAATGAGCAGTTCTTC
TRBJ1-5	.	TRBV6-2/TRBV6-3	few	CASSYLPGLGNQPQHF	TGTGCCAGCAGTTACTTGCCGGGTTTAGGCAATCAGCCCCAGCATTTT
TRBJ2-1	.	TRBV6-5	few	CASTDGGHNEQFF	TGTGCCAGCACCGACGGGGGCCACAATGAGCAGTTCTTC
TRBJ1-5	TRBD1	TRBV12-3/TRBV12-4	many	CASSPGTGDGQPQHF	TGTGCCAGCAGTCCCGGGACAGGGGATGGTCAGCCCCAGCATTTT
TRBJ1-6	.	TRBV7-9	few	CASSWGYGDSPLHF	TGTGCCAGCAGTTGGGGATATGGGGATTCACCCCTCCACTTT
TRBJ2-2	.	TRBV7-9	many	CASSSYTGELFF	TGTGCCAGCAGCTCGTACACCGGGGAGCTGTTTTTT
TRBJ2-1	TRBD1	TRBV11-3	.	CASSPTGPGYNEQFF	TGTGCCAGCAGCCCGACAGGGCCAGGCTACAATGAGCAGTTCTTC
TRBJ2-7	.	TRBV12-3/TRBV12-4	.	CASSEQGGDSEQYF	TGTGCCAGCAGTGAACAGGGGGGGGACTCCGAGCAGTACTTC
TRBJ2-5	.	TRBV25-1	.	CASSLPDRSEETQYF	TGTGCCAGCAGCTTGCCGGACCGGTCGGAAGAGACCCAGTACTTC
TRBJ2-1	.	TRBV4-1	.	CASSQESQDNEQFF	TGCGCCAGCAGCCAGGAGTCTCAGGACAATGAGCAGTTCTTC
TRBJ2-2	TRBD2	TRBV5-6	few	CASSVTSAGELFF	TGTGCCAGCAGCGTTACTAGCGCCGGGGAGCTGTTTTTT
TRBJ2-5	.	TRBV7-9	few	CASSLDRQKETQYF	TGTGCCAGCAGCCTTGATCGACAGAAAGAGACCCAGTACTTC
TRBJ2-5	TRBD2	TRBV6-5	few	CASSYSLAGFQETQYF	TGTGCCAGCAGTTACTCCCTAGCGGGGTTTCAAGAGACCCAGTACTTC
TRBJ2-2	TRBD2	TRBV4-1	few	CASSQENLAGEDGELFF	TGCGCCAGCAGCCAAGAGAATCTAGCGGGGGAGGACGGGGAGCTGTTTTTT
TRBJ2-3	.	TRBV7-7	few	CASSLWTGDTQYF	TGTGCTAGCAGCTTATGGACCGGAGATACGCAGTATTTT
TRBJ2-1	.	TRBV6-2/TRBV6-3	.	CASSYMGNSYNEQFF	TGTGCCAGCAGTTACATGGGGAACTCCTACAATGAGCAGTTCTTC
TRBJ2-3	TRBD2	TRBV7-4	many	CASSCLAGASCTDTQYF	TGTGCCAGCAGTTGCCTAGCGGGGGCGTCCTGCACAGATACGCAGTATTTT
TRBJ2-1	.	TRBV5-1	few	CASSLLAQGPYNEQFF	TGCGCCAGCAGCTTGTTGGCGCAGGGACCCTACAATGAGCAGTTCTTC
TRBJ1-1	TRBD1	TRBV9	.	CASSVVDRGFTEAFF	TGTGCCAGCAGCGTAGTCGACAGGGGATTCACTGAAGCTTTCTTT
TRBJ2-7	TRBD2	TRBV7-2	.	CASSLAPSYPIGLAGGPSYEQYF	TGTGCCAGCAGCTTAGCGCCATCTTACCCTATAGGACTAGCGGGGGGTCCTTCCTACGAGCAGTACTTC
TRBJ2-5	.	TRBV6-1	.	CASSASGSGETQYF	TGTGCCAGCAGTGCATCCGGGAGTGGAGAGACCCAGTACTTC
TRBJ1-3	.	TRBV7-2	many	CASSLEVNSGSGNTIYF	TGTGCCAGCAGCTTAGAGGTTAACAGCGGCTCTGGAAACACCATATATTTT
TRBJ1-6	.	TRBV6-6	.	CASNAASNNSPLHF	TGTGCCAGCAACGCAGCCTCCAATAATTCACCCCTCCACTTT
TRBJ1-2	TRBD1	TRBV7-8	few	CASSLGGTGFIGYTF	TGTGCCAGCAGCTTAGGGGGGACAGGGTTTATCGGCTACACCTTC
TRBJ2-2	TRBD2	TRBV15	few	CATSREKRESGELFF	TGTGCCACCAGCAGAGAAAAGCGGGAGAGCGGGGAGCTGTTTTTT
TRBJ2-1	TRBD2	TRBV7-2	few	CASSSRESGGTHNEQFF	TGTGCCAGCAGCTCCCGGGAGAGCGGGGGCACTCACAATGAGCAGTTCTTC